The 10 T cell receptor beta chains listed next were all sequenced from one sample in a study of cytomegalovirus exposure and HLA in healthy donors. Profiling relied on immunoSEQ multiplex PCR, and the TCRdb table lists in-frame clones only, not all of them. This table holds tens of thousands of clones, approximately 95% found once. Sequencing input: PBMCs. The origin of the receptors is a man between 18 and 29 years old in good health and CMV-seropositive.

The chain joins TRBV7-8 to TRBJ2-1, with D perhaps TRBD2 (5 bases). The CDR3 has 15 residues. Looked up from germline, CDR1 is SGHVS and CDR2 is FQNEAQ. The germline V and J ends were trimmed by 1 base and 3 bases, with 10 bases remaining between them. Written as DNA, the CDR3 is TGTGCCAGCAGCTTAGAGGGAGAAAGCTACAATGAGCAGTTCTTC. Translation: CASSLEGESYNEQFF.

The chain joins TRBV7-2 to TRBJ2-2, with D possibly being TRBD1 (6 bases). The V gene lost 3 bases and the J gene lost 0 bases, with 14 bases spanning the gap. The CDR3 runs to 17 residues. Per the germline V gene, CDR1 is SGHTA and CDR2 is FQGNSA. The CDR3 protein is CASSFLQGTSNTGELFF. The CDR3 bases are TGTGCCAGCAGCTTCCTTCAGGGGACCTCGAACACCGGGGAGCTGTTTTTT.

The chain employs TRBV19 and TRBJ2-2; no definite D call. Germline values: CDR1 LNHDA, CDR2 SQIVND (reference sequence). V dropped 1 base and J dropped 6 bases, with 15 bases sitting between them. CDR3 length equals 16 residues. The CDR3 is CASSIVRPQAPGELFF. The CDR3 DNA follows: TGTGCCAGTAGTATAGTGAGGCCTCAAGCCCCCGGGGAGCTGTTTTTT.

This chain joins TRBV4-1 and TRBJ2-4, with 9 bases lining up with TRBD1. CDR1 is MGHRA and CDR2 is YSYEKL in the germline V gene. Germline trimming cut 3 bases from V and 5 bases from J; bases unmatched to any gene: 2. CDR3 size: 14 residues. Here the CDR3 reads CASSQGQGQNIQYF. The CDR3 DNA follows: TGCGCCAGCAGCCAGGGACAGGGACAAAACATTCAGTACTTC.

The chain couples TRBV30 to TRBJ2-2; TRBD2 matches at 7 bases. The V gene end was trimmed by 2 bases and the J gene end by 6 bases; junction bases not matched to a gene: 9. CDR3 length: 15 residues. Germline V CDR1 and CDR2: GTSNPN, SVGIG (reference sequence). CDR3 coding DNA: TGTGCCTGGAGTAGGCGGGAGATATCAGCCGGGGAGCTGTTTTTT. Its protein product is CAWSRREISAGELFF.

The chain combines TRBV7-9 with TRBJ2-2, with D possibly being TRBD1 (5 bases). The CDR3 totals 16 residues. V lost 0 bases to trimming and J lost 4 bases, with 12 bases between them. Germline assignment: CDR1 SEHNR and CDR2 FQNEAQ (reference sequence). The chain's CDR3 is CASSLALGLGTGELFF. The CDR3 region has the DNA TGTGCCAGCAGCTTAGCCTTGGGGCTAGGCACCGGGGAGCTGTTTTTT.

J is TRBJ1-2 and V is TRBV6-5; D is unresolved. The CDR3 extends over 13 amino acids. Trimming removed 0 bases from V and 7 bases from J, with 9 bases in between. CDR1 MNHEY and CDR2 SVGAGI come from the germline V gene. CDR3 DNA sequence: TGTGCCAGCAGTTACTCGGAGTCCAGTGGCTACACCTTC. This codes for CASSYSESSGYTF.

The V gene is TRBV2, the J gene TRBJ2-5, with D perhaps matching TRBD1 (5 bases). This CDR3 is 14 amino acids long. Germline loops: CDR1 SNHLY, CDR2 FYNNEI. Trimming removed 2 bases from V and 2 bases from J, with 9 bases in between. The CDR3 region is CASSEQGRQETQYF. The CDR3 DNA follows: TGTGCCAGCAGTGAACAGGGAAGACAAGAGACCCAGTACTTC.

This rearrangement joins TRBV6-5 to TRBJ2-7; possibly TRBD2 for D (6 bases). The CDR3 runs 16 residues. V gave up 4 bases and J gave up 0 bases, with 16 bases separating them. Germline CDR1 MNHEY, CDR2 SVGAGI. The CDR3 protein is CASSFRRFGSSYEQYF. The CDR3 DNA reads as TGTGCCAGCAGTTTTCGGAGGTTCGGGAGCTCCTACGAGCAGTACTTC.

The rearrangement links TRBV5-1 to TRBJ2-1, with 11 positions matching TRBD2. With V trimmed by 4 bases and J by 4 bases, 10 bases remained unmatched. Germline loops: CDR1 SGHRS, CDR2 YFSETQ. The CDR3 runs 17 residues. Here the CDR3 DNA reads TGCGCCAGCAGCGTAAATTCCGGGACTAGCGGATACAATGAGCAGTTCTTC. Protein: CASSVNSGTSGYNEQFF.